This TCR beta chain stems from a study of T cells in Graves' hyperthyroidism and ophthalmopathy. Points from the study as a whole: Most clonotypes expanded in the thyroid (above 0.001) were also present in blood.

The study enrolled patients aged 18 to 65 with newly diagnosed hyperthyroidism of under 2 months' duration. Reasons for excluding patients were uncontrolled infection, other autoimmune disease, pregnancy or lactation. Losses at the gene ends were 3 bases for V and 1 base for J; bases not matched to a gene: 6. Germline CDR1 and CDR2: SEHNR and FQNEAQ (reference sequence). The CDR3 runs 17 residues. Amplified regions were TCR beta CDR3 sequences from RNA transcripts. In the first-round RT-PCR of the TCR CDR3, the HTBI primer set was used. MiXCR, applied by TCRdb to the multiplex PCR reads, yields one record per CDR3 protein. Of just over 550,000 distinct CDR3 sequences in the sample, just over 45% are singletons; the top ten hold 8% to 8.5%. Remarks on this clonotype: Its antigen is not known.

Sequencing input: peripheral blood or thyroid tissue (not recorded which). The rearrangement uses TRBV7-9 and TRBJ2-7, with 13 bases lining up with TRBD2. This TCR was recovered from a woman aged 18-35 years with Graves' hyperthyroidism. The CDR3 here is CASSFELGLAGSYEQYF. The DNA of the CDR3 is TGTGCCAGCAGCTTCGAATTGGGACTAGCGGGATCCTACGAGCAGTACTTC.